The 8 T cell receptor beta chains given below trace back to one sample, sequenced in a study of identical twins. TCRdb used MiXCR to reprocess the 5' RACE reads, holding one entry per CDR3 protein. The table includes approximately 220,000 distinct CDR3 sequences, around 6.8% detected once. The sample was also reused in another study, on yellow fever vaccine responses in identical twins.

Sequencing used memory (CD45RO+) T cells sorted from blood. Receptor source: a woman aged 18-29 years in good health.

In DNA, the CDR3 is TGCGCCAGCAGCAGTATCGGGACGAACAGTCGAGAGCAGTTCTTC. As protein: CASSSIGTNSREQFF. The V gene is TRBV5-1, the J gene TRBJ2-1; the D gene could be TRBD1 or TRBD2 (5 bases each). Trimming pared 4 bases from V and 10 bases from J, leaving 21 bases between. CDR1 SGHRS and CDR2 YFSETQ come from the germline V gene. There are 15 residues in the CDR3.

CDR3: CASSFEPGRNTEAFF. The DNA for the CDR3 is TGTGCCAGCAGCTTCGAACCGGGACGGAACACTGAAGCTTTCTTT. The rearrangement links TRBV7-6 to TRBJ1-1; weak D call: TRBD1 (5 bases). V was cut by 3 bases and J by 1 base, with 12 bases left in between. The CDR3 sequence is 15 residues long. The V gene's germline CDR1 is SGHVS and CDR2 FNYEAQ.

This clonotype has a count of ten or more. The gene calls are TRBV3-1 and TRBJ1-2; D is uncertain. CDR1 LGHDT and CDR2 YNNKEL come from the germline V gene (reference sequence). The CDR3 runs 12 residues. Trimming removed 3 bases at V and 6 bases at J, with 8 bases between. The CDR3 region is CASSQTANGYTF. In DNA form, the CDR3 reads TGTGCCAGCAGCCAGACGGCTAATGGCTACACCTTC.

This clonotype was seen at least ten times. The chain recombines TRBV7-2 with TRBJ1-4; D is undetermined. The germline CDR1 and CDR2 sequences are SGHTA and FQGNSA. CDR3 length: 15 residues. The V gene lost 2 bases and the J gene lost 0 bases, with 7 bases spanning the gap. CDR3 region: CASSLYRATNEKLFF. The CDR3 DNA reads TGTGCCAGCAGCTTATACCGTGCAACTAATGAAAAACTGTTTTTT.

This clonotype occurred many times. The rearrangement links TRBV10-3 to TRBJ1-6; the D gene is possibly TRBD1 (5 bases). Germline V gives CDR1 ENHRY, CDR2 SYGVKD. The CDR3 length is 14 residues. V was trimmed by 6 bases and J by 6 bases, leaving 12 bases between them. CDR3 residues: CAISRDARNSPLHF. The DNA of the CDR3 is TGTGCCATCAGCCGGGACGCACGTAATTCACCCCTCCACTTT.

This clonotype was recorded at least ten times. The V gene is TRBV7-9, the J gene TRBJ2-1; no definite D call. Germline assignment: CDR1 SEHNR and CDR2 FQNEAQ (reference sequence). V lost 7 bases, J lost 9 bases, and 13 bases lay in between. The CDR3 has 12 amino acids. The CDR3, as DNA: TGTGCCAGCATGCGCTCCTTAGGTGAGCAGTTCTTC. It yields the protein CASMRSLGEQFF.

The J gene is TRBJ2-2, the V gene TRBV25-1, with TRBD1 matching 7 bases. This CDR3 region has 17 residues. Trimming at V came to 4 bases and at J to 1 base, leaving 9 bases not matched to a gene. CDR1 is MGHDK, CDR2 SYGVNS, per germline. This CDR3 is CASSVYTGTENTGELFF. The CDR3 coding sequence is TGTGCCAGCAGTGTATACACCGGGACAGAGAACACCGGGGAGCTGTTTTTT.

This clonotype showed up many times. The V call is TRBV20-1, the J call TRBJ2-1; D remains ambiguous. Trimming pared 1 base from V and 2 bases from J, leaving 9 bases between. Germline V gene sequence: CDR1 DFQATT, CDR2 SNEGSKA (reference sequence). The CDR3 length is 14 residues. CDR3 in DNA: TGCAGTGCTAGAGCTACCACCCCCTACAATGAGCAGTTCTTC. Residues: CSARATTPYNEQFF.